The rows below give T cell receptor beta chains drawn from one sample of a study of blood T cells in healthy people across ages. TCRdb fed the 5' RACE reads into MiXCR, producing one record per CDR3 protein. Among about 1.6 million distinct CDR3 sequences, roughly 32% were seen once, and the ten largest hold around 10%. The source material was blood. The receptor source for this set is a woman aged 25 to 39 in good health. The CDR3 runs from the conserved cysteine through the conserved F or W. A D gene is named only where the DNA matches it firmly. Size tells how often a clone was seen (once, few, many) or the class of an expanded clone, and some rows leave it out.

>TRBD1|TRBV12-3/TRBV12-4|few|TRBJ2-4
CASSAWTGGEEQYF
TGTGCCAGCAGTGCGTGGACAGGGGGCGAAGAGCAGTACTTC
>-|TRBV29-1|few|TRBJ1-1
CSVEDRGRYTEAFF
TGCAGCGTTGAGGACCGGGGTCGGTACACTGAAGCTTTCTTT
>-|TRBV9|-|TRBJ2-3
CASSLNRLEATDTQYF
TGTGCCAGCAGCCTCAACCGACTAGAAGCGACAGATACGCAGTATTTT
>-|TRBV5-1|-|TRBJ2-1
CASRTLAGPAEQFF
TGCGCCAGCAGAACACTAGCCGGTCCCGCTGAGCAGTTCTTC
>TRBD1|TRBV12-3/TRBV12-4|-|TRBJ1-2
CASSAGTGYYYGYTF
TGTGCCAGCAGTGCCGGGACAGGGTATTACTATGGCTACACCTTC
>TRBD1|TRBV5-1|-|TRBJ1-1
CASTSGTQGTEAFF
TGCGCCAGCACCTCCGGGACACAGGGGACTGAAGCTTTCTTT
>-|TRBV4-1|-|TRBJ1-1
CASSQEIWQSRGMNTEAFF
TGCGCCAGCAGCCAAGAAATATGGCAGTCTCGAGGGATGAACACTGAAGCTTTCTTT
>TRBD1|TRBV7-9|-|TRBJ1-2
CASSYSRGQPFYGYTF
TGTGCCAGCAGCTACTCCCGGGGACAGCCCTTCTATGGCTACACCTTC
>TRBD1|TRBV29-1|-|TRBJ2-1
CSATDRVHTTANEQFF
TGCAGCGCTACTGACAGGGTTCATACAACGGCCAATGAGCAGTTCTTC
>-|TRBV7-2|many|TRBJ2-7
CASSLGTDTYEQYF
TGTGCCAGCAGCTTAGGGACAGACACCTACGAGCAGTACTTC
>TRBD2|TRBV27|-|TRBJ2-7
CASTPFSGSSYEQYF
TGTGCCAGCACCCCCTTTAGCGGGAGCTCCTACGAGCAGTACTTC
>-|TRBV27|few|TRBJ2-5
CASSFTAGSGETQYF
TGTGCCAGCAGTTTTACGGCGGGGTCAGGAGAGACCCAGTACTTC
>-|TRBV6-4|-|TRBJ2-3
CANLSRQPITDTQYF
TGTGCCAACCTCAGCAGACAGCCCATCACAGATACGCAGTATTTT
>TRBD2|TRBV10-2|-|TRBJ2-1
CASQLAGMDRNEQFF
TGCGCCAGCCAACTAGCGGGAATGGATCGGAATGAGCAGTTCTTC
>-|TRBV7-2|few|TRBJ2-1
CATSGDGVAYNEQFF
TGTGCCACGTCGGGGGACGGGGTGGCCTACAATGAGCAGTTCTTC
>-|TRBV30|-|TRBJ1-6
CAWTTGTGSYNSPLHF
TGTGCCTGGACGACAGGCACAGGCTCCTATAATTCACCCCTCCACTTT
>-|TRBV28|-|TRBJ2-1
CAFGRGYNEQFF
TGTGCCTTCGGGCGCGGGTACAATGAGCAGTTCTTC
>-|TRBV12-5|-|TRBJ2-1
CASGFGSFVGDEQFF
TGTGCTAGTGGTTTCGGTTCGTTCGTCGGGGATGAGCAGTTCTTC
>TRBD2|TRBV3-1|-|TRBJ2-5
CASSQGGRSQEAQYF
TGTGCCAGCAGCCAGGGCGGGAGGTCTCAAGAGGCCCAGTACTTC
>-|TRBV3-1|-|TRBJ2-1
CASSWRPTGRKNEQFF
TGTGCCAGCAGCTGGAGGCCGACGGGGCGGAAAAATGAGCAGTTCTTC
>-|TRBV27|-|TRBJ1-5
CASGLINQPQHF
TGTGCCAGCGGGCTGATTAATCAGCCCCAGCATTTT
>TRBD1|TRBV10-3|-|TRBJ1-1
CAISEPGQGVTEAFF
TGTGCCATCAGTGAGCCGGGACAGGGGGTCACTGAAGCTTTCTTT
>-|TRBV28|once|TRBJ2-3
CASSETLDVPDTQYF
TGTGCCAGCAGTGAGACCCTAGACGTCCCAGATACGCAGTATTTT
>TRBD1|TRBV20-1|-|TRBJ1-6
CSARAPGQDNSPLHF
TGCAGTGCTAGAGCCCCGGGACAGGATAATTCACCCCTCCACTTT
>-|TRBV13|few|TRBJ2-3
CASTGQEGPGTDTQYF
TGTGCCAGCACCGGCCAGGAGGGCCCCGGCACAGATACGCAGTATTTT
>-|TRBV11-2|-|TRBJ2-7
CASSLGPRGVSEQYF
TGTGCCAGCAGCTTAGGACCCAGGGGAGTAAGCGAGCAGTACTTC
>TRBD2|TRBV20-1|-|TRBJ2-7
CGASTGTITYEQYF
TGCGGTGCGAGTACCGGGACTATTACCTACGAGCAGTACTTC
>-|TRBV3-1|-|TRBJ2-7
CASSHRAYEQYF
TGTGCCAGCAGCCACAGGGCTTACGAGCAGTACTTC
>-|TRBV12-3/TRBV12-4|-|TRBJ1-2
CANSPLKGGYGYTF
TGTGCCAACAGTCCCCTCAAAGGCGGCTATGGCTACACCTTC
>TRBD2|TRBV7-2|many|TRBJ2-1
CASSLTGGGQFF
TGTGCCAGCAGCTTAACGGGAGGTGGGCAGTTCTTC
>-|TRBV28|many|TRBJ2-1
CASSLTFPTGEQFF
TGTGCCAGCAGCCTTACCTTCCCAACAGGGGAGCAGTTCTTC
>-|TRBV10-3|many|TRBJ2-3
CAISEGGRLGADTQYF
TGTGCCATCAGTGAGGGGGGACGCCTCGGAGCAGATACGCAGTATTTT
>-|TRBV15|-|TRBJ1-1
CATSRAGGGKAEAFF
TGTGCCACCAGCAGGGCGGGTGGGGGGAAGGCTGAAGCTTTCTTT
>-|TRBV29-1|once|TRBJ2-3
CSATGDTDTQYF
TGCAGCGCCACAGGAGACACAGATACGCAGTATTTT
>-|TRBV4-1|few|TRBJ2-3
CASSHGHGDTQYF
TGCGCCAGCAGCCACGGTCATGGAGATACGCAGTATTTT
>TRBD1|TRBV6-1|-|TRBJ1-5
CASMARQGPSNQPQHF
TGTGCCAGCATGGCGAGACAGGGGCCTAGCAATCAGCCCCAGCATTTT
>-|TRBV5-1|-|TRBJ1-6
CASSLAGSSYNSPLHF
TGTGCCAGCAGCTTAGCGGGGAGCTCCTATAATTCACCCCTCCACTTT
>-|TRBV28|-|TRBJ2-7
CASRAPGGSSYEQYF
TGTGCCAGCAGGGCCCCTGGAGGGAGCTCCTACGAGCAGTACTTC
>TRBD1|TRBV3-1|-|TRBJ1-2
CASSQGDETGGSAYGYTF
TGTGCCAGCAGCCAAGGGGATGAAACAGGGGGCTCGGCTTATGGCTACACCTTC
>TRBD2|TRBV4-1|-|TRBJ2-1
CASSQEGLADGEQFF
TGCGCCAGCAGCCAAGAGGGTCTAGCGGACGGGGAGCAGTTCTTC
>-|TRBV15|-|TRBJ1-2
CATSRAQYRQAHTF
TGTGCCACCAGCAGAGCTCAATATCGACAGGCCCACACCTTC
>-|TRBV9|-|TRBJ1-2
CASNKPGPSVGYTF
TGTGCCAGCAACAAACCGGGCCCAAGTGTTGGCTACACCTTC
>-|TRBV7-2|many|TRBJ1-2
CASSKDYGYTF
TGTGCCAGCAGCAAGGACTATGGCTACACCTTC
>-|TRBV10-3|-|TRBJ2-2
CAISESIPGRTGTGELFF
TGTGCCATCAGTGAGTCGATCCCGGGCAGAACCGGAACCGGGGAGCTGTTTTTT
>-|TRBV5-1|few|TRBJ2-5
CASSSIAGETQYF
TGCGCCAGCAGCTCAATAGCAGGGGAGACCCAGTACTTC
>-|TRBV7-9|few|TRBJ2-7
CASSLKGPRYEQYF
TGTGCCAGCAGCTTAAAGGGACCTCGCTACGAGCAGTACTTC
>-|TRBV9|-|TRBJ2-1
CASSVDDYDEQFF
TGTGCCAGCAGCGTAGACGACTACGATGAGCAGTTCTTC
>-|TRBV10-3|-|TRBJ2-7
CAISDAIGISEQYF
TGTGCCATCAGTGACGCTATAGGGATTAGCGAGCAGTACTTC
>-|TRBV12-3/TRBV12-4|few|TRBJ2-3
CASSYESPTDTQYF
TGTGCCAGCAGTTACGAGTCTCCCACAGATACGCAGTATTTT
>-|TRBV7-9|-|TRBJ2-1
CASGVVHNEQFF
TGTGCCAGCGGGGTAGTCCACAATGAGCAGTTCTTC
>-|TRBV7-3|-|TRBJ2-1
CASSSPRASLNEQFF
TGTGCCAGCAGCTCCCCTAGGGCATCTCTCAATGAGCAGTTCTTC
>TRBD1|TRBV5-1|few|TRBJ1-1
CASSETGGEDTEAFF
TGCGCCAGCAGCGAAACAGGGGGCGAGGACACTGAAGCTTTCTTT
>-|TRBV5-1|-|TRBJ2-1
CASSPARVVYNEQFF
TGCGCCAGCAGCCCGGCTAGGGTGGTCTACAATGAGCAGTTCTTC
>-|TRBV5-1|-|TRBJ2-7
CASSLDLGLYEQYF
TGCGCCAGCAGCTTGGATCTGGGACTCTACGAGCAGTACTTC
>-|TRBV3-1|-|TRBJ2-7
CASSQAGGVEGYEQYF
TGTGCCAGCAGCCAAGCTGGTGGCGTGGAAGGCTACGAGCAGTACTTC
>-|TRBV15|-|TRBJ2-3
CATSREPDADTQYF
TGTGCCACCAGCAGAGAGCCGGACGCAGATACGCAGTATTTT
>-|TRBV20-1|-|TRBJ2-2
CSASGGPNTGELFF
TGCAGTGCTAGTGGGGGGCCGAACACCGGGGAGCTGTTTTTT
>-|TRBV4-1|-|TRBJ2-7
CASSREFEDEQYF
TGCGCCAGCAGCAGGGAATTCGAAGACGAGCAGTACTTC